These 21 T cell receptor beta chains were all obtained from the same sample, sequenced in a study of blood T cell repertoires in COVID-19. TCRdb's table, derived via immunoSEQ multiplex PCR, lists solely in-frame clones and lacks some. The sample has approximately 54,000 clones; roughly nine tenths are singletons. Material for sequencing was peripheral blood. All receptors derive from a man aged 45 to 65 with acute or convalescent COVID-19.

Comment on this clone: At one end the junction does not follow the germline gene, possibly because of a read error. The chain joins TRBV9 to TRBJ1-5; tentatively, D is TRBD1 (6 bases). Germline CDR1 is SGDLS and CDR2 is YYNGEE. The CDR3 runs to 14 residues. This CDR3 is CASSDGTRNHPQHF. The CDR3 DNA follows: TGTGCCAGCAGCGACGGGACAAGAAATCATCCCCAGCATTTT.

V gene TRBV2 combines with J gene TRBJ2-4, with 8 nucleotides matching TRBD1. The V segment lost 6 bases and the J segment 6 bases; nucleotides outside the gene matches: 4. The CDR3 extends over 13 amino acids. Germline CDR1 SNHLY, CDR2 FYNNEI. The CDR3 reads CASRAGGGNIQYF. The DNA for the CDR3 is TGTGCCAGCAGGGCAGGGGGCGGAAACATTCAGTACTTC.

J is TRBJ1-6 and V is TRBV5-1, with TRBD1 matching over 10 bases. Germline V CDR1 and CDR2: SGHRS, YFSETQ. Trimming cost V 7 bases and J 10 bases; bases outside gene matches: 5. The CDR3 is made up of 13 amino acids. In DNA, the CDR3 is TGCGCCAGCGGGACAGGGGACGACTCACCCCTCCACTTT. It is translated as CASGTGDDSPLHF.

The genes are TRBV29-1 and TRBJ1-3; 8 bases match TRBD1. This CDR3 is 12 amino acids long. Germline V lookup: CDR1 SQVTM, CDR2 ANQGSEA. Trimming cost V 4 bases and J 12 bases; bases outside gene matches: 8. CDR3 amino acids: CSVGGQAAGIYF. CDR3 DNA sequence: TGCAGCGTTGGGGGACAGGCGGCGGGCATATATTTT.

This clone turned up a few times. This chain uses TRBV30 with TRBJ1-1; a possible D gene is TRBD1 (5 bases). CDR3 length: 13 residues. V shed 6 bases and J shed 0 bases, with 11 bases lying between them. Germline CDR1 and CDR2: GTSNPN and SVGIG (reference sequence). Here the CDR3 reads CACLPDMNTEAFF. CDR3 nucleotide sequence: TGTGCCTGCCTTCCGGACATGAACACTGAAGCTTTCTTT.

The CDR3 region is CATSRDPGDADTQYF. Here the CDR3 DNA reads TGTGCCACCAGCAGAGACCCAGGGGACGCAGATACGCAGTATTTT. The chain recombines TRBV15 with TRBJ2-3; perhaps TRBD1 as D (6 bases). Germline V gene data show CDR1 as LNHNV and CDR2 as YYDKDF (reference sequence). The V and J ends lost 0 bases and 4 bases respectively, with 11 bases between them. CDR3 length: 15 amino acids.

The chain has TRBV21-1 and TRBJ1-5; TRBD1 reflects the table's D call only, with no check against the DNA. TRBV21-1 corresponds to a pseudogene. The CDR3 runs 19 residues. The CDR3 DNA sequence: TGTGCCAGCAGCAAAGGTGCAGGGGACCGATCTAGTAGCAATCAGCCCCAGCATTTT. Translation gives CASSKGAGDRSSSNQPQHF.

The J gene is TRBJ2-5, the V gene TRBV5-1, with 11 bases identical to TRBD2. Germline trimming cut 4 bases from V and 4 bases from J; bases unmatched to any gene: 6. This CDR3 is built from 15 residues. Germline V gene lookup returns CDR1 SGHRS and CDR2 YFSETQ. CDR3 sequence reads: CASSQIAGGGETQYF. The CDR3 DNA follows: TGCGCCAGCAGCCAAATAGCGGGAGGGGGAGAGACCCAGTACTTC. The full variable domain, rest sourced from reference TRBV5-1 and TRBJ2-5, is KAGVTQTPRYLIKTRGQQVTLSCSPISGHRSVSWYQQTPGQGLQFLFEYFSETQRNKGNFPGRFSGRQFSNSRSEMNVSTLELGDSALYLCASSQIAGGGETQYFGPGTRLLVL.

This chain links TRBV7-8 with TRBJ2-1; 14 bases are a match to TRBD2. This CDR3 region has 19 residues. Germline V gives CDR1 SGHVS, CDR2 FQNEAQ. J was trimmed by 8 bases and V by 0 bases; bases with no gene match: 12. For the CDR3, the DNA is TGTGCCAGCAGCTTAGCTTATCGGGAACCGGGACTAGCGGGGGATGAGCAGTTCTTC. Translating gives CASSLAYREPGLAGDEQFF.

This clone was seen a handful of times. In DNA, the CDR3 is TGTGCCAGCAGCAACCAAGGTGGGGCAAGGACCTACGAGCAGTACTTC. Translated, it gives CASSNQGGARTYEQYF. V is TRBV3-1 (or the pseudogene TRBV3-2) and J is TRBJ2-7, with TRBD1 as a possible D gene (5 bases). Germline V gene sequence: CDR1 LGHDT, CDR2 YNNKEL (reference sequence). The CDR3 runs 16 residues. V was shortened by 5 bases and J by 2 bases, with 19 bases between the two germline ends.

The CDR3 sequence is CASSPIGQGINQPQHF. CDR3 bases: TGTGCCAGCAGCCCCATAGGACAGGGAATTAATCAGCCCCAGCATTTT. The chain uses TRBV7-9 and TRBJ1-5; 8 nucleotides agree with TRBD1. With V trimmed by 5 bases and J by 4 bases, 10 bases remained unmatched. Germline CDR1 and CDR2: SEHNR and FQNEAQ (reference sequence). The CDR3 covers 16 residues.

The chain couples TRBV4-1 to TRBJ2-1; D is unresolved. The CDR3 totals 17 residues. V gave up 0 bases and J gave up 7 bases, with 19 bases separating them. In germline, CDR1 is MGHRA, CDR2 YSYEKL. The CDR3 region is CASSQDDRQPRQNEQFF. CDR3 nucleotide sequence: TGCGCCAGCAGCCAAGATGATCGGCAGCCCAGGCAAAATGAGCAGTTCTTC.

The rearrangement joins TRBV12-5 to TRBJ1-2; tentatively, D is TRBD1 (6 bases). The CDR3 spans 13 residues. Germline V gene data show CDR1 as LGHNT and CDR2 as FRNRAP. V was pared by 5 bases and J by 7 bases, with 14 bases between. The CDR3 protein is CASGLEQGFGYTF. The CDR3 DNA sequence: TGTGCTAGTGGTCTCGAACAGGGATTTGGCTACACCTTC.

V is TRBV27 and J is TRBJ2-1, with 7 nucleotides matching TRBD2. V gave up 10 bases and J gave up 0 bases; unmatched junction bases: 9. Germline CDR1 reads MNHEY; CDR2 reads SMNVEV (reference sequence). This CDR3 region has 15 residues. CDR3 nucleotide sequence: TGTGCCACAGCGAGGGGCGGGAGCTCCTACAATGAGCAGTTCTTC. Residues: CATARGGSSYNEQFF.

The CDR3 loop reads CATSDRGTGGVSDTQYF. The CDR3 DNA follows: TGTGCCACCAGTGACCGCGGGACAGGGGGCGTATCAGATACGCAGTATTTT. The rearrangement uses TRBV24-1 and TRBJ2-3, with TRBD1 matching 12 bases. The CDR3 sequence is 17 residues long. Looked up from germline, CDR1 is KGHDR and CDR2 is SFDVKD. With V trimmed by 4 bases and J by 4 bases, 8 bases remained unmatched.

The CDR3, as DNA: TGCAGCGTTGAAGAGGGGGGGCGGGAGACCCAGTACTTC. This translates into CSVEEGGRETQYF. The genes are TRBV29-1 and TRBJ2-5, with D possibly matching TRBD2 (7 bases). The germline gives CDR1 SQVTM, CDR2 ANQGSEA. V lost 0 bases, J lost 5 bases, and 10 bases lay in between. This CDR3 has 13 residues. Supplemented by reference TRBV29-1 and TRBJ2-5, the full variable domain reads SAVISQKPSRDICQRGTSLTIQCQVDSQVTMMFWYRQQPGQSLTLIATANQGSEATYESGFVIDKFPISRPNLTFSTLTVSNMSPEDSSIYLCSVEEGGRETQYFGPGTRLLVL.

The rearrangement links TRBV2 to TRBJ2-5, with 9 bases that match TRBD1. With 8 bases clipped from V and 4 bases from J, the junction kept 5 bases outside the gene matches. Germline CDR1 reads SNHLY; CDR2 reads FYNNEI. The CDR3 has 13 residues. DNA of the CDR3: TGTGCCAGCGGGGGACAGGGAGGAGAGACCCAGTACTTC. This codes for CASGGQGGETQYF.

The gene calls are TRBV7-9 and TRBJ1-1; D may be TRBD1 (5 bases). This CDR3 contains 15 residues. Trimming cost V 8 bases and J 4 bases, with 20 bases left between them. CDR1 SEHNR and CDR2 FQNEAQ come from the germline V gene (reference sequence). CDR3 bases: TGTGCCAGCTCCTTGGGGAGGGAGGGGAGCACTGAAGCTTTCTTT. Translated: CASSLGREGSTEAFF.

The gene calls are TRBV27 and TRBJ2-7, with unresolved D. V lost 0 bases, J lost 1 base, and 10 bases lay in between. The CDR3 covers 15 residues. The V gene's germline CDR1 is MNHEY and CDR2 SMNVEV (reference sequence). The CDR3 region has the DNA TGTGCCAGCAGTTTATCTCCCAGCGCATCCTACGAGCAGTACTTC. Translated, it gives CASSLSPSASYEQYF.

The chain couples TRBV7-8 to TRBJ1-1, with a tentative D call TRBD1 (5 bases). The CDR3 extends over 14 amino acids. V dropped 1 base and J dropped 7 bases, with 13 bases sitting between them. Germline V CDR1 and CDR2: SGHVS, FQNEAQ. The CDR3 region is CASSLVAGMGEAFF. The DNA of the CDR3 is TGTGCCAGCAGCTTAGTCGCAGGGATGGGTGAAGCTTTCTTT. Full variable domain (outside the CDR3, taken from reference TRBV7-8 and TRBJ1-1): GAGVSQSPRYKVAKRGQDVALRCDPISGHVSLFWYQQALGQGPEFLTYFQNEAQLDKSGLPSDRFFAERPEGSVSTLKIQRTQQEDSAVYLCASSLVAGMGEAFFGQGTRLTVV.

The V call is TRBV30, the J call TRBJ2-2, with D possibly matching TRBD2 (6 bases). The V end lost 0 bases, the J end lost 4 bases, and 15 bases lay between the germline ends. The germline V gene encodes CDR1 GTSNPN and CDR2 SVGIG (reference sequence). This CDR3 region has 16 residues. The CDR3 DNA is TGTGCCTGGAGTGTAGGGGTAGCGGTACTCACCGGGGAGCTGTTTTTT. Protein sequence: CAWSVGVAVLTGELFF.